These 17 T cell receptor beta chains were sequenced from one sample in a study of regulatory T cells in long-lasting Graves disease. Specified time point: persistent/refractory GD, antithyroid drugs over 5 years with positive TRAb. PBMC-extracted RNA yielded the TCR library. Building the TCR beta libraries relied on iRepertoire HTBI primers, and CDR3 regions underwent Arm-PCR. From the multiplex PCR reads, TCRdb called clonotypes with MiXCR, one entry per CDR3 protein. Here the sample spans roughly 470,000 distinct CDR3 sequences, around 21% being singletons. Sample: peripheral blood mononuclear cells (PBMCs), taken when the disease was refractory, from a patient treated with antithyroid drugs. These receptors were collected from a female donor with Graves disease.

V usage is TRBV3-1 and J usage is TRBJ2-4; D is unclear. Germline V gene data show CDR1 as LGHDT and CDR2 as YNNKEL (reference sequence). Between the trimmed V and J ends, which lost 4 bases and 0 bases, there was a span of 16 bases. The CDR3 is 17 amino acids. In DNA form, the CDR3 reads TGTGCCAGCAGCCCATTCCGGGCTGAATTAGCCAAAAACATTCAGTACTTC. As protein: CASSPFRAELAKNIQYF. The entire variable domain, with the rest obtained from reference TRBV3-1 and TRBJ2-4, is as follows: DTAVSQTPKYLVTQMGNDKSIKCEQNLGHDTMYWYKQDSKKFLKIMFSYNNKELIINETVPNRFSPKSPDKAHLNLHINSLELGDSAVYFCASSPFRAELAKNIQYFGAGTRLSVL.

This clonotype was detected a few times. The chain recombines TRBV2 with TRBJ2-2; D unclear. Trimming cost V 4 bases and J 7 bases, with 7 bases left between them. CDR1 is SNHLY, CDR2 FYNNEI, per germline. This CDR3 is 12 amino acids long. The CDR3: CASSVSRGELFF. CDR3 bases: TGTGCCAGCAGTGTTTCGCGCGGGGAGCTGTTTTTT.

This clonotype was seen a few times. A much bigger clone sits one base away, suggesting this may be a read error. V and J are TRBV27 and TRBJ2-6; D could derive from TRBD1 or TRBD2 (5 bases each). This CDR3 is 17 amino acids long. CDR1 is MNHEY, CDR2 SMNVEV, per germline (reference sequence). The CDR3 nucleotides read TGTGCCGGCAGTAGGGACGGATTCCGCTCTGGGGCCAACGTCCTGACTTTC. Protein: CAGSRDGFRSGANVLTF.

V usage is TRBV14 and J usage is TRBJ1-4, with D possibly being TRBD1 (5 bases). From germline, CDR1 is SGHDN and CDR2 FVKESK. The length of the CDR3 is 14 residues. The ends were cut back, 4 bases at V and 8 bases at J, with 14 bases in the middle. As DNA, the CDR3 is TGTGCCAGCAGCCGCGATGAGGGGTTCGAAAAACTGTTTTTT. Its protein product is CASSRDEGFEKLFF. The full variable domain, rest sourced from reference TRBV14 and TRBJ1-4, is EAGVTQFPSHSVIEKGQTVTLRCDPISGHDNLYWYRRVMGKEIKFLLHFVKESKQDESGMPNNRFLAERTGGTYSTLKVQPAELEDSGVYFCASSRDEGFEKLFFGSGTQLSVL.

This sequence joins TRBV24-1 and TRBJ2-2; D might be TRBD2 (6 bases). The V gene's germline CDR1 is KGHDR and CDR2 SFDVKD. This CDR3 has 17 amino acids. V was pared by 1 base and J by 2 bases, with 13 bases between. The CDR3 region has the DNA TGTGCCACCAGTGATTTAGTAGCGGAGACAAACACCGGGGAGCTGTTTTTT. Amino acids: CATSDLVAETNTGELFF.

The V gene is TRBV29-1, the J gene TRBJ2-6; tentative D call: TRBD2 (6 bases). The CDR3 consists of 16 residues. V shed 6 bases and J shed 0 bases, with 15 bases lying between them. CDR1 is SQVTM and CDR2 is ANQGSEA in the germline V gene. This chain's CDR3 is CSVRDGTDSGANVLTF. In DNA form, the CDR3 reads TGCAGCGTGAGGGACGGGACTGACTCTGGGGCCAACGTCCTGACTTTC.

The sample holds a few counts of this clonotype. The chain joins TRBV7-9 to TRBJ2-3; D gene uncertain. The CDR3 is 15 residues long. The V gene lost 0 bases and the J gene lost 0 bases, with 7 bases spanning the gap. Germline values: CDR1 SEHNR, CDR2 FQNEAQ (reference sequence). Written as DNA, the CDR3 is TGTGCCAGCAGCTTAGCGATCGGGAGCACAGATACGCAGTATTTT. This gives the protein CASSLAIGSTDTQYF.

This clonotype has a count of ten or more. CDR3 in DNA: TGCGCCAGCAGCGGTAATGGAGGGGACGGTAACCCTATGAACACTGAAGCTTTCTTT. This encodes CASSGNGGDGNPMNTEAFF. The gene calls are TRBV5-1 and TRBJ1-1; weak D call: TRBD1 (5 bases). V lost 4 bases and J lost 0, with 25 bases in between. The CDR3 spans 19 residues. Germline V CDR1 and CDR2: SGHRS, YFSETQ.

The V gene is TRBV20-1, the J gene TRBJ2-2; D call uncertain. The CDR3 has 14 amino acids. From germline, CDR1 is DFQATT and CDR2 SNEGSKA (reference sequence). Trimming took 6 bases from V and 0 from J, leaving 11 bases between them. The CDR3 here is CSARLVANTGELFF. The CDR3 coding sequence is TGCAGTGCCCGTCTAGTCGCGAACACCGGGGAGCTGTTTTTT.

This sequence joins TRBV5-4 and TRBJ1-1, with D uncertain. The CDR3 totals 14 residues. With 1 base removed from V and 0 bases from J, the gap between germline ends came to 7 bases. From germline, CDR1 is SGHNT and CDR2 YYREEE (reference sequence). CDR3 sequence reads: CASSLKNMNTEAFF. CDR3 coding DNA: TGTGCCAGCAGCTTGAAAAACATGAACACTGAAGCTTTCTTT.

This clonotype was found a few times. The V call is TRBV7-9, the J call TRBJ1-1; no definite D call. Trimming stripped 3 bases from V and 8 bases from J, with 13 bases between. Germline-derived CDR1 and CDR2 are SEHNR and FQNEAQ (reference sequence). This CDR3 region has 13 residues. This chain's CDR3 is CASSFLQATEAFF. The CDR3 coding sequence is TGTGCCAGCAGCTTCTTGCAGGCCACAGAAGCTTTCTTT.

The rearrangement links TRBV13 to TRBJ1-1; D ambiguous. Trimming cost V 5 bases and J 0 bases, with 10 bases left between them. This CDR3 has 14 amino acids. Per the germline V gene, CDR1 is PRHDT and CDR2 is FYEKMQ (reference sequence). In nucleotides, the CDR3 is TGTGCCAGCAGCCTCTGGCAGATGAACACTGAAGCTTTCTTT. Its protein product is CASSLWQMNTEAFF.

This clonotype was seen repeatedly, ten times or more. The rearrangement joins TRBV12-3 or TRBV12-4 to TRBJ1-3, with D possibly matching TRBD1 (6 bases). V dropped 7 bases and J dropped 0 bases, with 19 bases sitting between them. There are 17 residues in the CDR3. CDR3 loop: CASTKVLDRSSGNTIYF. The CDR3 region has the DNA TGTGCCAGCACCAAAGTTCTCGACAGGTCCTCTGGAAACACCATATATTTT.

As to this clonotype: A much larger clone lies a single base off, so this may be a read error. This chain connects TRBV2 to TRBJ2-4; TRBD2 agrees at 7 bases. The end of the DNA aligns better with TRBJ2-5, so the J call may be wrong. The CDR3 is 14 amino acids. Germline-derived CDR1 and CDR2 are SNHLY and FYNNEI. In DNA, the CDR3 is TGTGCCAGCAGTGCCCGACTAGCTCAAGGGACCCAGTACTTC. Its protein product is CASSARLAQGTQYF.

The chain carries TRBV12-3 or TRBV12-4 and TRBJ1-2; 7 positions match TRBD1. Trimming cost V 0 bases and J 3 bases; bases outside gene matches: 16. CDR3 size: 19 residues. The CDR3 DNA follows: TGTGCCAGCAGTTTAGCAGCTCCGGGACAGAAAACGGGCTACTATGGCTACACCTTC. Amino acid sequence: CASSLAAPGQKTGYYGYTF.

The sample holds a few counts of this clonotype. CDR3 sequence (DNA): TGTGCCAGCAGATCCCCGGGGGAATTCTATAATTCACCCCTCCACTTT. Its protein product is CASRSPGEFYNSPLHF. V gene TRBV28 combines with J gene TRBJ1-6, with a tentative D call TRBD1 (5 bases). This CDR3 has 16 amino acids. Germline V gives CDR1 MDHEN, CDR2 SYDVKM. The ends were cut back, 6 bases at V and 3 bases at J, with 15 bases in the middle.

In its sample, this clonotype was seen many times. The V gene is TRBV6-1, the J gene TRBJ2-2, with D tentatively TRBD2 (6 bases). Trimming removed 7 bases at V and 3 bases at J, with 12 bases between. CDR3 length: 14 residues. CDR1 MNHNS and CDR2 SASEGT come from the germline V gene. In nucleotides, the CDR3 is TGTGCCAGCACGGAGGGAAGCGACACCGGGGAGCTGTTTTTT. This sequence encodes CASTEGSDTGELFF.